The source of this T cell receptor beta chain is a study of blood T cell repertoires in COVID-19. At the level of the study: Samples came from the United States, Italy and Spain, spanning acute and convalescent COVID-19. PBMCs, B-cell-depleted T cells, or T cells were the source of the cDNA or gDNA that made up the material.

Original processing notes: Amplifying reference gene primers gave estimates of nucleated cell counts. Here immunoSEQ multiplex PCR was the method, and the copy in TCRdb shows in-frame clones only, minus some. V, J and clone size were drawn from that table, and D and trimming were deduced from the DNA. Of 150,000 to 200,000 clones in the sample, approximately 90% were seen once. Germline CDR1 reads MNHNY; CDR2 reads SVGAGI (reference sequence). The V gene lost 2 bases and the J gene lost 8 bases, with 10 bases spanning the gap. The CDR3 sequence is 13 residues long. The source material was peripheral blood. The clonotype comes from a man aged 35-49 years with active or convalescent COVID-19. The gene calls are TRBV6-6 and TRBJ2-1; D remains unclear. As DNA, the CDR3 is TGTGCCAGCAGTTACACTGAACCGGATGAGCAGTTCTTC. It encodes CASSYTEPDEQFF.